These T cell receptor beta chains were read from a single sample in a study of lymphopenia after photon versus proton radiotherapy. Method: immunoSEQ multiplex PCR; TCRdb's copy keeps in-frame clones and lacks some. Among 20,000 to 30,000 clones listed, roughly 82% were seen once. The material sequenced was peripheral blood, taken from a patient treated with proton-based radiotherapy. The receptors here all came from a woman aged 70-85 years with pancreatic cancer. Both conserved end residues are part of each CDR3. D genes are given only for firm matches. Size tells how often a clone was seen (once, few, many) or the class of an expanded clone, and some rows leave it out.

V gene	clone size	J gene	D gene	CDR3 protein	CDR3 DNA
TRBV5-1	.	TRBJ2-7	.	CASSSTTYEQYF	TGCGCCAGCAGCTCTACCACCTACGAGCAGTACTTC
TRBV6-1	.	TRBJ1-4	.	CASSDTGRYNEKLFF	TGTGCCAGCAGTGACACGGGCCGATATAATGAAAAACTGTTTTTT
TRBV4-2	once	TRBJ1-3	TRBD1	CASSQDRTGGGNTIYF	TGTGCCAGCAGCCAAGATAGGACAGGAGGTGGAAACACCATATATTTT
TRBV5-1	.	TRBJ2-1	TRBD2	CASSLAAGVVNNEQFF	TGCGCCAGCAGCTTGGCGGCGGGAGTCGTGAATAATGAGCAGTTCTTC
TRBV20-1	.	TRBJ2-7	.	CSATNNYEQYF	TGCAGTGCTACCAATAACTACGAGCAGTACTTC
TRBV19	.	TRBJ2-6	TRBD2	CASSPEGLAGFAGANVLTF	TGTGCCAGTAGTCCCGAGGGACTAGCGGGATTTGCTGGGGCCAACGTCCTGACTTTC
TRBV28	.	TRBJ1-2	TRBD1	CASSYTTGEGYTF	TGTGCCAGCAGTTACACGACAGGGGAAGGCTACACCTTC
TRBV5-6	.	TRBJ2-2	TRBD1	CASSLGSRGQNTGELFF	TGTGCCAGCAGCTTGGGCTCCAGGGGGCAGAACACCGGGGAGCTGTTTTTT
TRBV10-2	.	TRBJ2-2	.	CASRDPTGELFF	TGCGCCAGCCGAGATCCCACCGGGGAGCTGTTTTTT
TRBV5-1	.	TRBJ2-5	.	CASSSRDLEGTQYF	TGCGCCAGCAGCTCCCGGGACTTAGAGGGGACCCAGTACTTC
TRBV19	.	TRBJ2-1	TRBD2	CASLRTGTSNEQFF	TGTGCCAGTCTGAGAACCGGGACTAGCAATGAGCAGTTCTTC
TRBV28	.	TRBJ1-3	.	CASNPSGPGLSGNTIYF	TGTGCCAGCAATCCCTCAGGTCCAGGGTTATCTGGAAACACCATATATTTT
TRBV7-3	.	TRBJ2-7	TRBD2	CASSPPGHPGLAGRFPSHEQYF	TGTGCCAGCAGTCCCCCGGGACACCCAGGACTAGCGGGGCGCTTCCCCTCCCACGAGCAGTACTTC
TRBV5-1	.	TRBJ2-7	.	CASSLDRAGEQYF	TGCGCCAGCAGCTTGGACAGGGCTGGCGAGCAGTACTTC
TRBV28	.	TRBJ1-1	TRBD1	CASRSDRARDTEAFF	TGTGCCAGCAGGTCCGACAGGGCGAGGGACACTGAAGCTTTCTTT